This is a list of T cell receptor beta chains from one sample in a study of cytomegalovirus exposure and HLA in healthy donors. Here immunoSEQ multiplex PCR was the method, and the copy in TCRdb shows in-frame clones only, minus some. The sample includes roughly 43,000 clones, approximately 90% of them seen just once. Material: PBMCs. Source of these receptors: a man younger than 30 in good health and CMV-seronegative. Each CDR3 is given with its conserved first and last residue. A D gene is named only where the DNA matches it firmly. Some rows have no size entry. The others give once, few or many, or a class for an expanded clone.

D gene,V gene,clone size,J gene,CDR3 DNA,CDR3 protein
TRBD1,TRBV27,NA,TRBJ1-1,TGTGCCAGCAGTCCAACCGGGACAGTGAACACTGAAGCTTTCTTT,CASSPTGTVNTEAFF
TRBD1,TRBV19,NA,TRBJ2-5,TGTGCCAGTAGTATTCATCGGGGACAGGTGGGGACCCAGTACTTC,CASSIHRGQVGTQYF
NA,TRBV28,NA,TRBJ1-5,TGTGCCAGCCTCTCCGCGGACGGGGGGGGCAATCAGCCCCAGCATTTT,CASLSADGGGNQPQHF
NA,TRBV19,once,TRBJ1-4,TGTGCCAGTAGTATCCCGGCGGTAAGGCAGGGCCAGAGAGAAAAACTGTTTTTT,CASSIPAVRQGQREKLFF
NA,TRBV5-5,NA,TRBJ1-1,TGTGCCAGCAGCTTGGCCAATCAGGGGTGGGGCACTGAAGCTTTCTTT,CASSLANQGWGTEAFF
NA,TRBV7-2,once,TRBJ1-2,TGTGCCAGCAGCTTACCTTCCTGGCCAGGGCTCTATGGCTACACCTTC,CASSLPSWPGLYGYTF
TRBD2,TRBV15,NA,TRBJ2-5,TGTGCCACCAGCAGACTCACGACTAGCGGGGGCCAGACCCAGTACTTC,CATSRLTTSGGQTQYF
TRBD2,TRBV7-2,NA,TRBJ2-2,TGTGCCAGCAGCTTAGTAAGACTAGCGGGGAACTCCGGGGAGCTGTTTTTT,CASSLVRLAGNSGELFF
NA,TRBV14,NA,TRBJ2-5,TGTGCCAGCAGCCCCGGACAGAGGGAGACCCAGTACTTC,CASSPGQRETQYF
NA,TRBV11-2,NA,TRBJ2-7,TGTGCCAGCACCTCCTTTGGGAGATACGAGCAGTACTTC,CASTSFGRYEQYF
NA,TRBV6-5,few,TRBJ2-7,TGTGCCAGCAGTTTAACAGGTAACTACGAGCAGTACTTC,CASSLTGNYEQYF
TRBD2,TRBV9,NA,TRBJ2-7,TGTGCCAGCAGCGTAGAGGCTAGCGGGGTAACCTACGAGCAGTACTTC,CASSVEASGVTYEQYF
NA,TRBV9,NA,TRBJ2-1,TGTGCCAGCAGCGTGGGGGCGGGAGCCGAGGGAGTGGGCTCCTACAATGAGCAGTTCTTC,CASSVGAGAEGVGSYNEQFF
NA,TRBV6-1,NA,TRBJ1-5,TGTGCCAGCAGCCGAAAAGCTCTGTCGCAGCCCCAGCATTTT,CASSRKALSQPQHF
NA,TRBV2,NA,TRBJ1-4,TGTGCCAGCAGGTCAGGGTGGGATGAAAAACTGTTTTTT,CASRSGWDEKLFF
TRBD2,TRBV29-1,NA,TRBJ2-1,TGCAGCGTTGAAGAGGGGCTAGCGGGAGTGCGGAATGAGCAGTTCTTC,CSVEEGLAGVRNEQFF
NA,TRBV6-6,NA,TRBJ1-4,TGTGCCAGCAGCTCCGGGACCCGGGGGGAAAAACTGTTTTTT,CASSSGTRGEKLFF